This record looks at one T cell receptor beta chain sequence and its context. In the same sample, other DNA sequences code for this CDR3. Specified time point: after neoadjuvant nivolumab, at surgical resection. Blood cells were analyzed directly, without culture or expansion. The data were taken from a study of neoadjuvant anti-PD-1 for oral cavity cancer. Study overall: Non-progressing patients received a fourth nivolumab dose near day 43, then surgery on days 50-56.

Six replicates per PBMC sample, mostly from around 500 ng of genomic DNA. Method: immunoSEQ multiplex PCR; TCRdb's copy keeps in-frame clones and lacks some. The sample carries about 42,000 clones, 65% to 80% recorded once. The CDR3 is 13 residues long. Germline CDR1 is ENHRY and CDR2 is SYGVKD. V was shortened by 2 bases and J by 4 bases, with 6 bases between the two germline ends. The chain employs TRBV10-3 and TRBJ1-5, with D hard to call. The sequence derives from a person aged 35-80 years with oral cavity squamous cell carcinoma. The specimen was PBMCs, collected after nivolumab (anti-PD-1) treatment. The CDR3 region has the DNA TGTGCCATCAGTGAGATTGAAAATCAGCCCCAGCATTTT. It is translated as CAISEIENQPQHF.